This entry concerns a single TCR beta chain. Its specific antigen is unknown. Qualities for individual bases were not recorded, and no much larger clone is one base off. Receptor amplification or capture employed the immunoSEQ multiplex PCR assay. For the multiplex PCR, a mixture combining 60 forward primers for TCR Vbeta segments and 13 reverse primers for TCR Jbeta segments was used. The CDR3 region of rearranged TCR beta genes was amplified from genomic DNA with a multiplex PCR assay. Amplified TCR beta libraries were sequenced as 87-base-pair reads on the Illumina HiSeq System. Per the original workflow: A later analysis counted tens of millions of unique TCR beta chains across the 550 to 800 repertoires, and some 11 million of these chains were shared by at least two donors. Raw reads were error-corrected and collapsed into unique sequences with a nearest-neighbor algorithm that merged closely related sequences to remove PCR and sequencing errors. To assign V, D and J gene segments, CDR3 sequences were aligned to IMGT reference sequences. Each retained sequence needed at least a six-nucleotide match to both a V gene segment and a J gene segment. Rearrangements were classified as productive when the CDR3 lacked stop codons and remained in frame with V and J, and all other rearrangements were classified as non-productive. Following IMGT convention, CDR3 was defined as the stretch from the second conserved V-encoded cysteine to the conserved J-encoded phenylalanine. Sequences without an unambiguous match to a single V gene segment were excluded from the earlier analysis of 587 of the donors. In an earlier analysis of 450 to 750 of the donors, a V segment was called functional when productive rearrangements were above 56.7%, and segregating when the standard deviation between donors exceeded 5%. To diagnose cytomegalovirus status from the catalog of TCR beta chain sequences, a statistical classification framework was built. V and J gene assignment, in a later analysis, came from comparing TCR nucleotide sequences with IMGT/GENE-DB human TR gene sequences. Using the TCRdist pipeline, a later analysis assigned CDR3 sequences along with most-parsimonious VDJ recombination scenarios. In a later analysis, each TCR beta chain was defined by its CDR3 amino acid sequence together with its V-gene family, and reads without a unique V-gene family were excluded. As a way to deal with suspected cross-contamination and a sequencing artifact, a later analysis dropped approximately 570 nucleotide sequences that were highly shared and had low generation probability. For each public chain, a later analysis derived a clonal expansion index from normalized ranks of inferred template counts within each repertoire. A later analysis computed generation probabilities with a VDJ recombination model fitted to out-of-frame rearrangements, and checked the results against IGoR. A later analysis scored TCR-TCR, TCR-HLA and TCR-CMV co-occurrence with hypergeometric tests, applying a repertoire-size bias correction to TCR pairs. A later analysis estimated false discovery rates by permuting HLA or CMV assignments 20 times. In a later analysis, co-occurring TCRs were grouped using DBSCAN, with TCRdist sequence similarity added in when clustering inside HLA-allele-positive subsets. Co-occurrence clustering excluded repertoires with fewer than 30,000 or more than 120,000 public chains, plus five with anomalous nucleotide sharing. In TCRdb, the immuneACCESS table is reduced to in-frame sequences with V and J assigned. These tables do not hold every clone; where another copy was compared, an unresolved V gene accounts for under half, and the others remain unexplained. The V and J calls and clone size were taken over from that table, and D and trimming were inferred from the DNA. This sample is represented by 35,000 to 40,000 clones; roughly 90% of them were singletons. Of the sample, 2% to 3% is held by the ten largest clones.

The sample is drawn from a study of cytomegalovirus exposure and HLA in healthy donors (dated by TCRdb to 2016 to 2017). A note on the overall study: In an earlier analysis of under 600 of the donors, 250 to 350 Gb of sequence data and 90 million to 120 million unique TCR beta sequences from approximately 180 million T cells were reported. Among about 400 genotyped donors of the cohort, an average of approximately 240,000 unique TCR beta nucleotide sequences was sequenced per donor, of which approximately 19% were non-productive. Alongside the repertoire data, information on donor age, sex, ethnicity and CMV serostatus was compiled. A few DR-DQ haplotypes were handled as single units for association and clustering because linkage in the cohort was strong. The study aimed to test whether signatures of past pathogen exposure could be identified by cataloging public T cell receptors. The T cell repertoires of about 700 subjects were profiled by immunosequencing and related to cytomegalovirus serostatus. To predict cytomegalovirus infection status, the study combined high-throughput TCR immunosequencing, statistical association of individual TCRs with disease status, and machine learning. Both class I and class II loci were covered by HLA typing, at four-digit resolution. In the later analysis, no new phenotypic data were used to find candidate immune exposures; instead, reliance was placed on TCR beta sequences and their occurrence across donors. A later genetic analysis took genome-wide SNP genotypes for about three fifths of the 666 donors and used that subset as a discovery cohort. Every repertoire in the discovery cohort had been generated on one and the same sequencing platform. In a later analysis, previously published TCR beta repertoires from 666 donors were re-analyzed and high-resolution HLA genotyping was added so that TCR occurrence patterns could be studied. About 280 gigabases of sequencing data and 91 million or so unique TCR sequences made up an early release that covered 500 to 650 HLA-typed donors. Along with the roughly 700-subject first cohort, a separate validation cohort of over 90 different subjects was used. The genetic ancestry cluster associated with self-reported Caucasian donors included roughly 84% of the roughly 400 genotyped donors. In an earlier analysis of a few hundred of the donors, high-throughput TCR beta sequencing was used to judge whether each TCR beta V gene segment behaved as functional or pseudogenic. Typing coverage differed by locus: A, B, C, DRB1 and DQB1 were typed in roughly 629-630 donors, DQA1 in about 510, DPA1 in some 570, and DPB1 in 450 to 480. Results the study describes overall, beyond this receptor: Linkage disequilibrium might explain the correlated functional status among segregating V segments, but an unknown experimental factor could not be ruled out. V-gene and J-gene trimming of TCR beta chains was associated with a missense DCLRE1C variant in a later genetic analysis, and the association was replicated in an independent cohort. In a later genetic analysis, fewer N-insertions in productive TCRs were reported among donors in an Asian-associated ancestry cluster than the roughly 700-donor mean. The authors suggested that the approach could potentially be generalized to other disease states and immunological phenotypes. This cohort had only TCR beta chains sequenced, and the lack of alpha or paired-chain data limited which features could be detected. A later analysis associated around 16,000 TCR beta sequences with specific HLA alleles at a false discovery rate of 0.05. The earlier analysis of around 600 of the donors excluded some 15 rarely observed V segments, including chromosome 9 orphons, because counts were too low. In a later analysis, HLA-associated TCR beta chains were found to be more clonally expanded and to have lower generation probabilities than equally common non-associated chains. Immune exposure information for the cohort was limited to CMV serostatus. Most TCR sequences were observed very rarely across donors, whereas some public TCRs were present in many individuals. Because HLA typing was missing for some donors at each locus, association tests included only the typed subset. A cluster of highly shared sequence variants was judged likely to be a technical artifact of the sequencing pipeline. A later analysis reported that several top co-occurrence clusters appeared linked to parvovirus B19, influenza, CMV and Epstein-Barr virus. In a later analysis, TCR association rates were found to vary across HLA loci, with the most associated TCRs seen for DRB1 alleles and the fewest for HLA-C alleles. In vitro tests confirmed that a few of the cytomegalovirus-associated TCR beta chains recognize cytomegalovirus antigens. Strong co-occurrence of HLA alleles, especially DR and DQ, made assigning TCR associations to individual alleles difficult. The study listed 150 to 200 TCR beta chains as associated with cytomegalovirus. In a later analysis, most CMV-associated TCR beta chains were found to appear HLA-restricted, with HLA associations seemingly driven largely by CMV exposure. Sequencing depth was assumed to be roughly uniform across donors in the presence/absence analyses, though that assumption may not hold. A further reported finding was that TCR beta sequences accurately predicted the HLA-A and HLA-B alleles for most subjects in the first cohort. In an earlier analysis of about 550 of the donors, most TCR beta V segments were observed in productive rearrangements about 87% or about 30% of the time, broadly matching IMGT annotations. Cytomegalovirus status was reported to be diagnosed by the classifier with high specificity and sensitivity in both the original and validation cohorts.

The cohort consisted of approximately 690 healthy bone marrow donors. Cohort members were all nominally healthy when sampled, although unrecorded immune exposures were likely present. The donor was CMV seronegative and belonged to the group of roughly 330 seronegative cohort members. Each donor provided a peripheral blood sample, and peripheral blood mononuclear cells were used for TCR beta sequencing. The Qiagen DNeasy Blood Extraction Kit was used to extract genomic DNA from the blood cell samples. The sequenced material came from PBMCs. This receptor was obtained from a woman between 18 and 30 years old in good health and CMV-seronegative.

The CDR3 region reads CASSLSRNEQFF. The nucleotide sequence reads as follows: TGCGCCAGCAGCTTGTCGAGGAATGAGCAGTTCTTC. This chain is built from TRBV5-1 and TRBJ2-1, with no D gene named confidently. CDR1 and CDR2 were assigned from the germline V gene as SGHRS and YFSETQ. V and J lose 1 base and 7 bases, and a span of 6 bases separates them. The cysteine opens and the phenylalanine closes a CDR3 of 12 amino acids. Left in the record is the CDR3 DNA by itself, 36 bases read in frame from the first base. The CDR3 plus the reference TRBV5-1 and TRBJ2-1 genes for the other parts give the full variable domain: KAGVTQTPRYLIKTRGQQVTLSCSPISGHRSVSWYQQTPGQGLQFLFEYFSETQRNKGNFPGRFSGRQFSNSRSEMNVSTLELGDSALYLCASSLSRNEQFFGPGTRLTVL.